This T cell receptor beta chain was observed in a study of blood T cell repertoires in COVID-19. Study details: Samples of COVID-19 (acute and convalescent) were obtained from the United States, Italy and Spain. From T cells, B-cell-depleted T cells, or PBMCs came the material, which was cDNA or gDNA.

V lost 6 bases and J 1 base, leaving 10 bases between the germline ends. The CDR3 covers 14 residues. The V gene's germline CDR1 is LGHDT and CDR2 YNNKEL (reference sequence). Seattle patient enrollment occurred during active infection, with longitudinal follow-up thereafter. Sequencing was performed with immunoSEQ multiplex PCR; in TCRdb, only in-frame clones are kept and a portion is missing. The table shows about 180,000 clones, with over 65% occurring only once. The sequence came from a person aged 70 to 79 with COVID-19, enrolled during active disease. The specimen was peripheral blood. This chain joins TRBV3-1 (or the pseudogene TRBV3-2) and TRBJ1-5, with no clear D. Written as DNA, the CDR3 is TGTGCCAGCAGTCAGGTTGTAAGCAATCAGCCCCAGCATTTT. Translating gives CASSQVVSNQPQHF.